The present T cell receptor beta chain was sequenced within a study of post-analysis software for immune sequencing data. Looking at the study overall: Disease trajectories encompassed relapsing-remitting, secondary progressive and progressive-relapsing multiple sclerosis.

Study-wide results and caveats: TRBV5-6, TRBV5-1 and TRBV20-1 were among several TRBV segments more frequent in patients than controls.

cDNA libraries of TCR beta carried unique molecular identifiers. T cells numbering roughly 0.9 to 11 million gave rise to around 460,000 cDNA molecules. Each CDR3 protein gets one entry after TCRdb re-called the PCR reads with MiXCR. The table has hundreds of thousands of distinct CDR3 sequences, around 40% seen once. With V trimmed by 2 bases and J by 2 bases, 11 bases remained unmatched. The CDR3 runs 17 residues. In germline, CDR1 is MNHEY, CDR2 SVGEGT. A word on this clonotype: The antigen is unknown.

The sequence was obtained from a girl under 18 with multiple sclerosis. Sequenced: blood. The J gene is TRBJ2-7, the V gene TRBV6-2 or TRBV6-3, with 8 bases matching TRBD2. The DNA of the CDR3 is TGTGCCAGCAGTTACCCCTGGGCGGGAGGAGGTACCTACGAGCAGTACTTC. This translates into CASSYPWAGGGTYEQYF.